The next 9 T cell receptor beta chains were all read from a single sample in a study of patients and donors after allogeneic stem cell transplantation. TCRdb re-analysed the RT-PCR reads in MiXCR, keeping a single row per CDR3 protein. Among about 960,000 distinct CDR3 sequences, roughly 17% were seen once, and the ten largest hold around 6%. Sequenced: blood, either unsorted or a sorted T cell fraction (not recorded which). These receptor sequences come from a human donor who was either an allogeneic HSCT recipient or a stem cell or donor lymphocyte infusion donor (not recorded which). It is not recorded whose cells these are; they may come from a transplant donor.

This clonotype has just a few counts. The chain employs TRBV11-2 and TRBJ1-2; TRBD1 matches 7 bases. Germline assignment: CDR1 SGHAT and CDR2 FQNNGV. This CDR3 spans 16 amino acids. Trimming cost V 6 bases and J 4 bases; bases outside gene matches: 14. CDR3 amino acids: CASRGKDRPKGYGYTF. In DNA form, the CDR3 reads TGTGCCAGCAGGGGAAAGGACAGGCCAAAAGGCTATGGCTACACCTTC. The full variable domain, in which reference TRBV11-2 and TRBJ1-2 provide the parts outside the CDR3, is EAGVAQSPRYKIIEKRQSVAFWCNPISGHATLYWYQQILGQGPKLLIQFQNNGVVDDSQLPKDRFSAERLKGVDSTLKIQPAKLEDSAVYLCASRGKDRPKGYGYTFGSGTRLTVV.

The sample holds a few counts of this clonotype. The chain joins TRBV24-1 to TRBJ2-5; D may be TRBD1 (5 bases). This CDR3 is built from 16 residues. Germline CDR1 reads KGHDR; CDR2 reads SFDVKD. Trimming left V 2 bases short and J 2 bases short, with 14 bases between. This chain's CDR3 is CATSDSGKNGQETQYF. DNA of the CDR3: TGTGCCACCAGTGATTCAGGGAAGAACGGGCAAGAGACCCAGTACTTC.

This clonotype was observed a handful of times. The CDR3 sequence is CASSRLDTEAFF. The CDR3 bases are TGTGCCAGCAGCAGGCTTGACACTGAAGCTTTCTTT. The chain employs TRBV7-9 and TRBJ1-1; D uncertain. V gave up 5 bases and J gave up 3 bases, with 7 bases separating them. The CDR3 runs 12 residues. Germline assignment: CDR1 SEHNR and CDR2 FQNEAQ (reference sequence).

In the case of this clonotype: This sequence may be a read error, since a much larger clone differs from it by one base. This chain uses TRBV12-3 or TRBV12-4 with TRBJ2-2; D might be TRBD2 (6 bases). This CDR3 is built from 16 residues. CDR3 protein: CANSLDWTKGTGELFF. The CDR3 DNA reads TGTGCCAACAGTCTAGACTGGACTAAGGGAACCGGGGAGCTGTTTTTT.

The table lists this clonotype with a few counts. The rearrangement links TRBV7-3 to TRBJ2-3; D unclear. Germline lookup yields CDR1 SGHTA and CDR2 FQGTGA. The CDR3 sequence is 13 residues long. Deletions cut 1 base from V and 5 bases from J, with 7 bases between. CDR3 sequence (DNA): TGTGCCAGCAGCTTAAGGTCCTTAGATACGCAGTATTTT. Translation gives CASSLRSLDTQYF.

V usage is TRBV7-2 and J usage is TRBJ1-2, with D perhaps TRBD1 (6 bases). Deletions cut 1 base from V and 3 bases from J, with 15 bases between. The CDR3 extends over 16 amino acids. Germline-derived CDR1 and CDR2 are SGHTA and FQGNSA. The chain's CDR3 is CASSLVWGAADYGYTF. The CDR3 nucleotides read TGTGCCAGCAGCTTAGTTTGGGGGGCTGCGGACTATGGCTACACCTTC.

This clonotype came up once. The chain uses TRBV5-1 and TRBJ2-7; 8 bases align to TRBD1. This CDR3 is 14 amino acids long. Losses at the gene ends were 5 bases for V and 3 bases for J; bases not matched to a gene: 7. Per the germline V gene, CDR1 is SGHRS and CDR2 is YFSETQ. The CDR3 is CASSADRVVYEQYF. In DNA form, the CDR3 reads TGCGCCAGCAGTGCGGACAGGGTGGTCTACGAGCAGTACTTC.

This clonotype has just a few counts. The chain uses TRBV6-5 and TRBJ2-2, with 8 nucleotides matching TRBD2. With 0 bases clipped from V and 10 bases from J, the junction kept 10 bases outside the gene matches. Per germline, CDR1 MNHEY and CDR2 SVGAGI. The CDR3 loop spans 16 amino acids. CDR3 protein: CASSYSGRGGPVELFF. DNA for the CDR3: TGTGCCAGCAGTTACTCGGGTCGGGGGGGCCCCGTGGAGCTGTTTTTT.

This clonotype was observed at least ten times. The rearrangement joins TRBV10-3 to TRBJ1-5; D gene uncertain. This CDR3 contains 13 residues. Germline V gene data show CDR1 as ENHRY and CDR2 as SYGVKD. V lost 3 bases and J lost 2, with 5 bases in between. The CDR3 sequence is CAISDGGNQPQHF. Written as DNA, the CDR3 is TGTGCCATCAGTGATGGGGGCAATCAGCCCCAGCATTTT.